These 15 T cell receptor beta chains were all obtained from the same sample, sequenced in a study of Graves' ophthalmopathy and Graves' hyperthyroidism. For repertoire sequencing, the TCR beta CDR3 regions were amplified from RNA transcripts. An initial RT-PCR round employing HTBI primers preceded a second-round multiplex PCR. TCRdb reprocessed the multiplex PCR reads via MiXCR and lists one record per CDR3 protein. Of some 370,000 distinct CDR3 sequences listed, 17% are singletons. Sequencing was done on a sample of peripheral blood. These TCRs come from an adult woman with stable Graves' hyperthyroidism.

The sample holds a few counts of this clonotype. The chain carries TRBV20-1 and TRBJ2-4; D not resolved. The CDR3 is made up of 14 amino acids. Germline lookup yields CDR1 DFQATT and CDR2 SNEGSKA (reference sequence). Trimming took off 6 bases at V and 3 bases at J, with 15 bases between the two ends. CDR3: CSATLLWLKNIQYF. The CDR3 DNA follows: TGCAGTGCAACGCTTCTGTGGCTCAAAAACATTCAGTACTTC.

This clonotype was counted between two and nine times. CDR3 bases: TGCGCCAGCAGCCAGAGACGATTGACAGGTAACACTGAAGCTTTCTTT. Translating it yields CASSQRRLTGNTEAFF. This rearrangement joins TRBV4-1 to TRBJ1-1, with a possible D match to TRBD1 (6 bases). The germline V and J ends were trimmed by 3 bases and 2 bases, with 16 bases remaining between them. Germline CDR1 reads MGHRA; CDR2 reads YSYEKL. The CDR3 is made up of 16 amino acids.

This clonotype was seen at least ten times. The V call is TRBV30, the J call TRBJ1-2; TRBD1 matches at 7 bases. In germline, CDR1 is GTSNPN, CDR2 SVGIG (reference sequence). There are 15 residues in the CDR3. V lost 4 bases, J lost 4 bases, and 12 bases stayed unmatched. The CDR3 region has the DNA TGTGCCTGGAAGGGACCCCGGACAGGTCGCTATGGCTACACCTTC. It specifies CAWKGPRTGRYGYTF.

This clonotype was detected many times. V and J are TRBV4-2 and TRBJ1-1; D gene ambiguous. CDR3 length equals 15 residues. CDR1 is LGHNA and CDR2 is YNFKEQ in the germline V gene. Deletions cut 4 bases from V and 5 bases from J, with 17 bases between. The CDR3 DNA sequence: TGTGCCAGCAGCCTCCTACCCAGGTCAGGAACTGAAGCTTTCTTT. Amino acid sequence: CASSLLPRSGTEAFF.

This clonotype was observed at least ten times. J is TRBJ2-5 and V is TRBV29-1, with 10 bases aligning to TRBD2. The CDR3 contains 13 residues. V trimming: 8 bases; J trimming: 1 base; junction bases outside the gene matches: 4. The germline V gene encodes CDR1 SQVTM and CDR2 ANQGSEA. The CDR3 bases are TGCAGCTCAGCGGGAGGGCTCCAAGAGACCCAGTACTTC. This codes for CSSAGGLQETQYF. The whole variable domain, filled in from reference TRBV29-1 and TRBJ2-5, reads SAVISQKPSRDICQRGTSLTIQCQVDSQVTMMFWYRQQPGQSLTLIATANQGSEATYESGFVIDKFPISRPNLTFSTLTVSNMSPEDSSIYLCSSAGGLQETQYFGPGTRLLVL.

In its sample, this clonotype was seen a few times. The germline gene is not matched at one end of the junction; a read error may be the cause. This rearrangement joins TRBV5-1 to TRBJ2-7, with 10 bases identical to TRBD1. Germline V gives CDR1 SGHRS, CDR2 YFSETQ. CDR3 length equals 13 residues. The CDR3: CASRSDRGFNRDF. As DNA, the CDR3 is TGCGCCAGCAGATCGGACAGGGGGTTTAATCGGGACTTC.

The table lists this clonotype with many counts. This chain joins TRBV4-3 and TRBJ1-1; unclear D gene. V shed 2 bases and J shed 4 bases, with 14 bases lying between them. CDR3 length equals 15 residues. Germline V gene lookup returns CDR1 LGHNA and CDR2 YSLEER. CDR3 sequence (DNA): TGCGCCAGCAGCCAATCATCGAACGGCGGCACTGAAGCTTTCTTT. Its protein product is CASSQSSNGGTEAFF.

This clonotype was found many times. The V call is TRBV7-2, the J call TRBJ1-2; 7 bases are a match to TRBD1. The CDR3 extends over 15 amino acids. Germline CDR1 reads SGHTA; CDR2 reads FQGNSA. Trimming cost V 1 base and J 3 bases; bases outside gene matches: 5. CDR3 protein: CASSLEGALDYGYTF. The CDR3 DNA sequence: TGTGCCAGCAGCTTAGAGGGGGCGCTGGACTATGGCTACACCTTC.

Many counts were recorded for this clonotype. V usage is TRBV30 and J usage is TRBJ2-7; a possible D gene is TRBD2 (6 bases). Per the germline V gene, CDR1 is GTSNPN and CDR2 is SVGIG (reference sequence). The CDR3 has 13 amino acids. Trimming removed 1 base from V and 2 bases from J, with 9 bases in between. The CDR3, as DNA: TGTGCCTGGAGTGCGGGACTTACCTACGAGCAGTACTTC. Translating it yields CAWSAGLTYEQYF.

This clonotype was counted at least ten times. V usage is TRBV11-1 and J usage is TRBJ2-5; 7 bases are a match to TRBD1. Germline CDR1 is SGHAT and CDR2 is FQDESV (reference sequence). With 6 bases clipped from V and 3 bases from J, the junction kept 4 bases outside the gene matches. This CDR3 has 13 residues. Here the CDR3 DNA reads TGTGCCAGCAGTCGCGACAGGGAAGAGACCCAGTACTTC. It encodes CASSRDREETQYF.

On this clonotype itself: This CDR3 fails to terminate in the conserved phenylalanine or tryptophan, so it likely reflects a read error. The chain links TRBV6-1 to TRBJ1-1, with D unclear. Trimming removed 5 bases from V and 5 bases from J, with 12 bases in between. The CDR3 contains 13 residues. Germline CDR1 MNHNS, CDR2 SASEGT. The CDR3 sequence is CASSLVQSTEAFL. The CDR3 bases are TGTGCCAGCAGTCTCGTACAGTCAACTGAAGCTTTCCTT.

This clonotype was counted at least ten times. The V gene is TRBV15, the J gene TRBJ1-5; D might be TRBD1 (5 bases). The V gene's germline CDR1 is LNHNV and CDR2 YYDKDF (reference sequence). The CDR3 consists of 14 residues. The V and J ends lost 0 bases and 6 bases respectively, with 9 bases between them. For the CDR3, the DNA is TGTGCCACCAGCAGAGACAGGGAGCGTCAGCCCCAGCATTTT. Translating it yields CATSRDRERQPQHF.

This clonotype was found many times. V is TRBV7-9 and J is TRBJ1-1; 9 bases line up with TRBD1. The CDR3 runs to 14 residues. Germline CDR1 and CDR2: SEHNR and FQNEAQ (reference sequence). With 5 bases clipped from V and 5 bases from J, the junction kept 6 bases outside the gene matches. CDR3 nucleotides: TGTGCCAGCAGCAAGGGACAGGGTGGGACTGAAGCTTTCTTT. This gives the protein CASSKGQGGTEAFF.

There are a few counts of this clonotype. CDR3 nucleotides: TGTGCCAGCAGCCAAGTCGATCGCTCCTACGAGCAGTACTTC. It yields the protein CASSQVDRSYEQYF. The chain recombines TRBV3-1 with TRBJ2-7; no clear D. V lost 1 base to trimming and J lost 0 bases, with 7 bases between them. The CDR3 sequence is 14 residues long. Germline V gene lookup returns CDR1 LGHDT and CDR2 YNNKEL (reference sequence).

The chain employs TRBV6-2 or TRBV6-3 and TRBJ2-7; D may match TRBD1 or TRBD2 (6 bases each). This CDR3 spans 13 amino acids. Germline V gene data show CDR1 as MNHEY and CDR2 as SVGEGT. CDR3 nucleotides: TGTGCCAGCAGTGTAACCGGGGGCTACGAGCAGTGCGTC. Translating it yields CASSVTGGYEQCV.